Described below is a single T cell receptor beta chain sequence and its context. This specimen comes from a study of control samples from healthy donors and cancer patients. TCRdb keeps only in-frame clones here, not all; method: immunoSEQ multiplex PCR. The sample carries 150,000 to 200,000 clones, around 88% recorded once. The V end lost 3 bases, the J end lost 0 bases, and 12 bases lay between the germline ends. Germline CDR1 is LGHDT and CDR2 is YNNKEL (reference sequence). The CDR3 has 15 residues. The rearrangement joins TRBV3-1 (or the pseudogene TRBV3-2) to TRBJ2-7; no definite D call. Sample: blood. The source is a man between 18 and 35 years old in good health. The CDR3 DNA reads TGTGCCAGCAGCCATTCCAGGACCTCCTCCTACGAGCAGTACTTC. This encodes CASSHSRTSSYEQYF.